The text below deals with one T cell receptor (beta chain). The sample is drawn from a study of cytomegalovirus exposure and HLA in healthy donors. Sequencing used immunoSEQ multiplex PCR; TCRdb keeps in-frame clones, though not all of them. The table shows approximately 140,000 clones, with about 86% occurring only once. The CDR3 has 15 residues. From germline, CDR1 is SGHAT and CDR2 FQDESV (reference sequence). V gave up 5 bases and J gave up 6 bases, with 19 bases separating them. The chain carries TRBV11-1 and TRBJ2-5; D is possibly TRBD2 (6 bases). This sequence was found in a man between 18 and 35 years old in good health and CMV-seronegative. Sequencing was done on a sample of PBMCs. In DNA, the CDR3 is TGTGCCAGCAGCCCGCCGGTGGAGGGAAGTCAGACCCAGTACTTC. Translating gives CASSPPVEGSQTQYF.